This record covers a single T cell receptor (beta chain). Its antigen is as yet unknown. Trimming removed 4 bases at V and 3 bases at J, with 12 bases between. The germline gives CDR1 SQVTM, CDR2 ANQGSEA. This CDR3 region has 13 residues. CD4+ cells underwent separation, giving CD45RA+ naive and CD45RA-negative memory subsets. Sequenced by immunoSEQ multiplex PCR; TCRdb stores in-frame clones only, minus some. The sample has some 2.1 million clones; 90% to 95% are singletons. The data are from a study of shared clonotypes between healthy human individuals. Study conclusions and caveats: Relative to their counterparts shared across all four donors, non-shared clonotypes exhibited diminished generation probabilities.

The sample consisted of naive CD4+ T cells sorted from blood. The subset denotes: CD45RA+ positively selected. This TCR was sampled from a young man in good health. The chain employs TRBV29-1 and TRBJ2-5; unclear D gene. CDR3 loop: CSVAPGGEETQYF. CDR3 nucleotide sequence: TGCAGCGTTGCCCCTGGTGGGGAAGAGACCCAGTACTTC.